The rows below give T cell receptor beta chains drawn from one sample of a study of T cell repertoires in cytomegalovirus infection. MiXCR, applied by TCRdb to the reads, yields one record per CDR3 protein. The table records 150,000 to 200,000 distinct CDR3 sequences, roughly 19% of them present only once. The source material was PBMCs. All receptors come from a human donor in good health (CMV status not recorded). Some clones in this sample may be carry-over from other donors' samples. CDR3s include the opening cysteine and the closing phenylalanine or tryptophan. A D gene is named only where the DNA matches it firmly. Clone size appears in some rows only: once, few, many, or a class for an expanded clone.

>TRBV28|13|TRBJ1-1|TRBD1|-
CASRGTGDTEAFF
TGTGCCAGCAGGGGGACAGGGGACACTGAAGCTTTCTTT
>TRBV12-3/TRBV12-4|14|TRBJ2-1|-|few
CASSFWSDLNEQFF
TGTGCCAGCAGTTTTTGGTCAGATCTCAATGAGCAGTTCTTC
>TRBV28|14|TRBJ1-5|TRBD1|-
CASFGRGQDQPQHF
TGTGCCAGCTTCGGCAGGGGGCAGGATCAGCCCCAGCATTTT
>TRBV7-3|15|TRBJ2-1|TRBD2|-
CASSYGGSSYNEQFF
TGTGCCAGCAGTTATGGCGGGAGCTCCTACAATGAGCAGTTCTTC
>TRBV20-1|12|TRBJ2-3|-|few
CSAREGTDTQYF
TGCAGTGCTAGAGAGGGCACAGATACGCAGTATTTT
>TRBV6-2/TRBV6-3|14|TRBJ2-7|TRBD1|few
CASSYRDRTYEQYF
TGTGCCAGCAGTTACCGGGACAGGACGTACGAGCAGTACTTC
>TRBV28|15|TRBJ2-1|TRBD1|-
CASSSSQGAPREQFF
TGTGCCAGCAGTTCCAGCCAGGGGGCCCCACGTGAGCAGTTCTTC
>TRBV6-4|14|TRBJ1-3|TRBD1|-
CASRLTGDGNTIYF
TGTGCCAGCAGATTAACAGGGGACGGAAACACCATATATTTT
>TRBV14|14|TRBJ1-5|-|few
CASSQGVGNQPQHF
TGTGCCAGCAGCCAGGGGGTAGGGAATCAGCCCCAGCATTTT
>TRBV10-3|14|TRBJ2-3|-|-
CAIKQDGGTDTQYF
TGTGCCATCAAACAGGACGGGGGCACAGATACGCAGTATTTT
>TRBV7-2|16|TRBJ2-5|-|-
CASSLSGGAERETQYF
TGTGCCAGCAGCTTATCCGGGGGAGCGGAAAGAGAGACCCAGTACTTC
>TRBV28|16|TRBJ2-2|-|-
CASSLGVTLNTGELFF
TGTGCCAGCAGTTTAGGGGTTACCCTGAACACCGGGGAGCTGTTTTTT
>TRBV7-2|15|TRBJ2-7|-|-
CASSPKGGPADEQYF
TGTGCCAGCAGCCCTAAAGGGGGGCCTGCGGACGAGCAGTACTTC
>TRBV12-3/TRBV12-4|13|TRBJ2-2|-|-
CASRSRQVGELFF
TGTGCCAGCAGATCACGACAGGTCGGGGAGCTGTTTTTT
>TRBV11-3|14|TRBJ2-7|TRBD1|-
CASSPTGGVYEQYF
TGTGCCAGCAGCCCAACAGGGGGAGTCTACGAGCAGTACTTC
>TRBV25-1|15|TRBJ1-1|TRBD1|many
CASSESYRGHTEAFF
TGTGCCAGCAGTGAGTCATACAGGGGGCACACTGAAGCTTTCTTT
>TRBV12-3/TRBV12-4|16|TRBJ2-7|TRBD2|many
CASSFSGEGRRGEQYF
TGTGCCAGCAGTTTTTCCGGGGAGGGTCGTCGCGGGGAGCAGTACTTC
>TRBV7-2|14|TRBJ1-1|TRBD1|-
CANSLRQGVTEAFF
TGTGCCAACAGCTTAAGACAGGGAGTAACTGAAGCTTTCTTT
>TRBV14|15|TRBJ1-4|TRBD1|many
CASRLTGDSNEKLFF
TGTGCCAGCAGGCTTACAGGGGACTCTAATGAAAAACTGTTTTTT
>TRBV4-1|15|TRBJ1-2|-|-
CASSQGDGLSYGYTF
TGCGCCAGCAGCCAAGGGGACGGTCTGTCCTATGGCTACACCTTC
>TRBV4-1|15|TRBJ1-5|-|few
CASSQEQGLNQPQHF
TGCGCCAGCAGCCAAGAACAGGGCCTAAATCAGCCCCAGCATTTT
>TRBV14|13|TRBJ2-2|-|few
CASSQTRGGELFF
TGTGCCAGCAGCCAGACTCGAGGCGGGGAGCTGTTTTTT
>TRBV29-1|12|TRBJ1-4|-|-
CSVRTVGEKLFF
TGCAGCGTCCGGACGGTTGGGGAAAAACTGTTTTTT
>TRBV7-2|15|TRBJ2-2|-|many
CASSLGNRLTGELFF
TGTGCCAGCAGCTTAGGAAACAGGCTCACCGGGGAGCTGTTTTTT
>TRBV7-2|15|TRBJ2-2|TRBD2|few
CASSREGVLTGELFF
TGTGCCAGCAGCCGGGAGGGGGTTCTCACCGGGGAGCTGTTTTTT
>TRBV20-1|10|TRBJ2-4|-|few
CSARSDIQYF
TGCAGTGCTAGATCGGACATTCAGTACTTC
>TRBV20-1|16|TRBJ2-1|TRBD1|few
CSARKASGGEYNEQFF
TGCAGTGCTAGAAAAGCCTCAGGGGGCGAATACAATGAGCAGTTCTTC
>TRBV6-2/TRBV6-3|15|TRBJ2-1|-|few
CASSYRVETNNEQFF
TGTGCCAGCAGTTACAGGGTAGAGACAAACAATGAGCAGTTCTTC
>TRBV25-1|15|TRBJ2-1|-|-
CASSERQGGEIEQFF
TGTGCCAGCAGTGAAAGGCAGGGGGGAGAAATCGAGCAGTTCTTC
>TRBV10-3|14|TRBJ2-7|-|few
CAISGRGTSYEQYF
TGTGCCATCAGTGGGAGGGGGACCTCCTACGAGCAGTACTTC
>TRBV2|12|TRBJ1-1|-|few
CASTVWVGEAFF
TGTGCCAGCACGGTATGGGTCGGGGAAGCTTTCTTT
>TRBV7-2|15|TRBJ1-1|TRBD1|many
CASSLGLNRDREAFF
TGTGCCAGCAGCTTAGGCCTAAACCGGGACAGGGAAGCTTTCTTT
>TRBV2|12|TRBJ2-5|-|-
CARGLLSGTQYF
TGTGCCAGGGGACTCCTTAGTGGGACCCAGTACTTC
>TRBV12-3/TRBV12-4|12|TRBJ2-3|-|many
CASRGPGYTQYF
TGTGCCAGCAGGGGACCGGGCTATACGCAGTATTTT
>TRBV7-2|15|TRBJ2-5|TRBD2|many
CASSRLAGGRETQYF
TGTGCCAGCAGTCGTCTAGCGGGGGGGCGAGAGACCCAGTACTTC
>TRBV19|14|TRBJ2-3|-|few
CASSIDAGSDTQYF
TGTGCCAGTAGTATAGATGCGGGGAGCGATACGCAGTATTTT
>TRBV20-1|15|TRBJ2-7|TRBD1|few
CSALSTGTGGNEQYF
TGCAGTGCCCTGAGTACCGGGACAGGGGGCAACGAGCAGTACTTC
>TRBV27|13|TRBJ1-1|TRBD1|many
CASSRRGYYEAFF
TGTGCCAGCAGTCGCAGGGGGTATTATGAAGCTTTCTTT
>TRBV20-1|14|TRBJ2-7|TRBD2|many
CSAWMFGTSYEQYF
TGCAGTGCTTGGATGTTTGGGACTAGCTACGAGCAGTACTTC
>TRBV28|14|TRBJ1-2|-|-
CASSQAGYNYGYTF
TGTGCCAGCAGCCAAGCGGGGTACAACTATGGCTACACCTTC
>TRBV20-1|17|TRBJ2-7|-|-
CSAQHPADGGPWDEQYF
TGCAGTGCCCAACACCCTGCTGACGGGGGCCCCTGGGACGAGCAGTACTTC
>TRBV20-1|12|TRBJ1-1|TRBD1|few
CSARGQVEEAFF
TGCAGTGCTAGGGGACAGGTTGAAGAAGCTTTCTTT
>TRBV7-9|14|TRBJ2-5|TRBD1|many
CASSPSGGTETQYF
TGTGCCAGCAGCCCCTCAGGGGGAACGGAGACCCAGTACTTC
>TRBV5-6|17|TRBJ2-5|TRBD2|few
CASSLRTSGILQETQYF
TGTGCCAGCAGCTTGCGGACTAGCGGGATCCTACAAGAGACCCAGTACTTC
>TRBV7-6|14|TRBJ2-3|-|many
CASSLNGAADTQYF
TGTGCCAGCAGCTTAAATGGGGCCGCAGATACGCAGTATTTT
>TRBV9|15|TRBJ2-1|TRBD1|-
CASNFGQGSYNEQFF
TGTGCCAGCAACTTTGGACAGGGCTCCTACAATGAGCAGTTCTTC
>TRBV7-6|18|TRBJ2-2|TRBD2|-
CASSLGLPLSGGTGELFF
TGTGCCAGCAGCTTAGGACTACCCCTCTCGGGAGGAACCGGGGAGCTGTTTTTT
>TRBV10-2|14|TRBJ1-1|-|few
CASSVQGKNTEAFF
TGCGCCAGCAGTGTCCAGGGAAAGAACACTGAAGCTTTCTTT
>TRBV28|13|TRBJ1-5|TRBD1|few
CASSIRGPLPQHF
TGTGCCAGCAGTATCAGGGGGCCATTGCCCCAGCATTTT